These 10 T cell receptor beta chains share one sample of origin, sequenced in a study of T cells in Graves' hyperthyroidism and ophthalmopathy. Amplified TCR beta CDR3 regions came from RNA transcripts. Researchers ran a first-round RT-PCR on the TCR CDR3 using the HTBI primer set. TCRdb recomputed calls from the multiplex PCR reads with MiXCR, one row per CDR3 protein. There are roughly 840,000 distinct CDR3 sequences in the sample; roughly 40% occur only once, and approximately 10% lies in the top ten. Sequencing used blood. All receptors come from a young man with Graves' hyperthyroidism.

The table lists this clonotype with many counts. The rearrangement links TRBV25-1 to TRBJ2-7; TRBD2 aligns across 9 bases. This CDR3 has 14 residues. J gave up 3 bases and V 3 bases, and 3 bases lay outside the gene matches. Germline lookup yields CDR1 MGHDK and CDR2 SYGVNS. CDR3 in amino acids: CASSEDSGSYEQYF. The CDR3 DNA reads as TGTGCCAGCAGTGAGGATAGCGGGAGCTACGAGCAGTACTTC.

This clonotype was found many times. J is TRBJ1-1 and V is TRBV29-1, with a tentative D call TRBD1 (5 bases). CDR1 SQVTM and CDR2 ANQGSEA come from the germline V gene. V was pared by 1 base and J by 3 bases, with 18 bases between. The CDR3 contains 16 residues. CDR3 DNA: TGCAGCGTTGAAGGAGGGGTCGGCAGAACCTACACTGAAGCTTTCTTT. As protein: CSVEGGVGRTYTEAFF.

The rearrangement joins TRBV4-3 to TRBJ1-2, with TRBD1 as a possible D gene (5 bases). CDR3 length: 16 residues. Trimming removed 5 bases from V and 4 bases from J, with 20 bases in between. The germline V gene encodes CDR1 LGHNA and CDR2 YSLEER. The CDR3 here is CASSTFPEGDVYGYTF. CDR3 sequence (DNA): TGCGCCAGCAGCACCTTTCCGGAAGGGGATGTCTATGGCTACACCTTC.

At least ten counts were recorded for this clonotype. In DNA, the CDR3 is TGTGCCAGTAGTCCCGGACAGGGATTACCTGAAGCTTTCTTT. It specifies CASSPGQGLPEAFF. The V call is TRBV19, the J call TRBJ1-1; 8 nucleotides line up with TRBD1. The CDR3 length is 14 residues. V lost 5 bases to trimming and J lost 6 bases; unmatched junction nucleotides: 8. Germline-derived CDR1 and CDR2 are LNHDA and SQIVND (reference sequence).

There are a few counts of this clonotype. The V and J genes are TRBV9 and TRBJ2-6; 10 bases align to TRBD2. The CDR3 is made up of 17 amino acids. Trimming at V came to 5 bases and at J to 0 bases, leaving 5 bases not matched to a gene. Germline V gene lookup returns CDR1 SGDLS and CDR2 YYNGEE. The CDR3 region is CASSLSGGPSGANVLTF. CDR3 sequence (DNA): TGTGCCAGCAGTCTTAGCGGGGGGCCCTCTGGGGCCAACGTCCTGACTTTC.

This clonotype was observed at least ten times. One junction end does not reproduce the germline sequence, and a read error may be involved. The chain employs TRBV7-7 and TRBJ2-5; D might be TRBD1 or TRBD2, each matching 5 bases. This CDR3 region has 14 residues. Germline V lookup: CDR1 SSHAT, CDR2 FNYEAQ (reference sequence). This CDR3 is CASSLGESGKTQYF. The CDR3 DNA follows: TGTGCTAGCAGCTTAGGGGAGTCGGGGAAGACCCAGTACTTC.

This clonotype was seen a single time. The chain couples TRBV19 to TRBJ1-5, with 9 bases aligning to TRBD1. In germline, CDR1 is LNHDA, CDR2 SQIVND (reference sequence). This CDR3 contains 14 residues. V dropped 11 bases and J dropped 6; count of bases not matched to a gene: 11. CDR3 loop: CAWSLGTGSQPQHF. DNA for the CDR3: TGTGCCTGGAGTTTGGGGACAGGGAGTCAGCCCCAGCATTTT.

This clonotype has more than one count but fewer than ten. The V gene is TRBV20-1, the J gene TRBJ1-5; D is perhaps TRBD1 (5 bases). The germline CDR1 and CDR2 sequences are DFQATT and SNEGSKA (reference sequence). The CDR3 has 13 amino acids. V gave up 5 bases and J gave up 6 bases, with 14 bases separating them. CDR3 amino acids: CSAGGLSGQPQHF. The CDR3, as DNA: TGCAGTGCTGGGGGATTAAGCGGTCAGCCCCAGCATTTT.

This clonotype was picked up a small number of times. V usage is TRBV5-1 and J usage is TRBJ2-7, with D unclear. V lost 0 bases, J lost 3 bases, and 7 bases lay in between. CDR1 is SGHRS, CDR2 YFSETQ, per germline. The CDR3 consists of 13 residues. CDR3 nucleotide sequence: TGCGCCAGCAGCTTGGAGACTTACTACGAGCAGTACTTC. Translation gives CASSLETYYEQYF.

This clonotype was detected a few times. The genes are TRBV6-4 and TRBJ1-3, with a tentative D call TRBD1 (6 bases). CDR3 length: 15 amino acids. The germline V gene encodes CDR1 MRHNA and CDR2 SNTAGT. Trimming pared 2 bases from V and 2 bases from J, leaving 10 bases between. CDR3 nucleotides: TGTGCCAGCAGTGACATACAGGGCCCTGGAAACACCATATATTTT. Protein product: CASSDIQGPGNTIYF.